This TCR beta chain was recorded in a study of Ad26.COV2.S vaccination and SARS-CoV-2 variants. This CDR3 is built from 14 residues. Germline CDR1 reads SGHRS; CDR2 reads YFSETQ. With V trimmed by 5 bases and J by 5 bases, 9 bases remained unmatched. As for treatment: roughly 18 received Ad26.COV2.S at low or high dose, single or two shots; several received placebo; per-sample allocation not given. Collection of samples fell on day 63 after the first vaccine or placebo injection. Data came from immunoSEQ multiplex PCR; TCRdb stores just in-frame clones and leaves some out. Of some 320,000 clones listed, around four fifths were seen once; the top ten hold around 2%.

The clonotype comes from a person aged 18 to 59 who received the Ad26.COV2.S COVID-19 vaccine or a placebo. The sequences come from peripheral blood, collected in a trial of Ad26.COV2.S vaccine versus placebo. The chain couples TRBV5-1 to TRBJ2-7, with 8 nucleotides matching TRBD2. CDR3 sequence (DNA): TGCGCCAGCAGACGAATTAGCGGGGAAAACGAGCAGTACTTC. Its translation: CASRRISGENEQYF.